This passage covers 28 T cell receptor beta chains from one sample sequenced in a study of blood T cell repertoires in COVID-19. Repertoires were generated with immunoSEQ multiplex PCR, while TCRdb's copy carries only in-frame clones and drops some. Among some 270,000 clones listed, approximately 85% were seen once. The sequenced material came from peripheral blood. These receptors came from a human donor with COVID-19, enrolled during active disease. The donor label of this sample is uncertain.

V gene TRBV27 combines with J gene TRBJ2-7, with 7 bases aligning to TRBD2. J lost 5 bases, V lost 7 bases, and 8 bases had no gene match. Germline V gene sequence: CDR1 MNHEY, CDR2 SMNVEV (reference sequence). The CDR3 length is 13 residues. The CDR3 loop is CASTVSGRNEQYF. CDR3 sequence (DNA): TGTGCCAGCACAGTGTCCGGGAGGAACGAGCAGTACTTC.

The chain is built from TRBV5-4 and TRBJ1-2; tentative D call: TRBD1 (6 bases). CDR1 is SGHNT and CDR2 is YYREEE in the germline V gene (reference sequence). The V gene lost 4 bases and the J gene lost 3 bases, with 13 bases spanning the gap. This CDR3 has 14 residues. DNA for the CDR3: TGTGCCAGCAGCCTGGACAGAACCTACTATGGCTACACCTTC. Translating it yields CASSLDRTYYGYTF.

The CDR3 DNA sequence: TGCAGACCTAATTCCAGCGGGAGGTATCACAATGAGCAGTTCTTC. This encodes CRPNSSGRYHNEQFF. This rearrangement joins TRBV29-1 to TRBJ2-1; TRBD2 aligns across 9 bases. The length of the CDR3 is 15 residues. Per germline, CDR1 SQVTM and CDR2 ANQGSEA.

This rearrangement joins TRBV5-1 to TRBJ2-2; a weak D match, TRBD1 (5 bases). Trimming removed 5 bases from V and 5 bases from J, with 16 bases in between. CDR3 length: 15 amino acids. Germline V gene sequence: CDR1 SGHRS, CDR2 YFSETQ. Written as DNA, the CDR3 is TGCGCCAGCAGTCGGATGGGGCGAGATACCGGGGAGCTGTTTTTT. It specifies CASSRMGRDTGELFF. Supplemented by reference TRBV5-1 and TRBJ2-2, the full variable domain reads KAGVTQTPRYLIKTRGQQVTLSCSPISGHRSVSWYQQTPGQGLQFLFEYFSETQRNKGNFPGRFSGRQFSNSRSEMNVSTLELGDSALYLCASSRMGRDTGELFFGEGSRLTVL.

This chain uses TRBV3-1 (or the pseudogene TRBV3-2) with TRBJ2-5; 9 bases line up with TRBD2. The CDR3 is 17 residues long. The V gene's germline CDR1 is LGHDT and CDR2 YNNKEL (reference sequence). The V and J ends lost 1 base and 1 base, in that order; junction bases with no gene match: 7. CDR3 sequence: CASSQGLAGIFQETQYF. For the CDR3, the DNA is TGTGCCAGCAGCCAAGGCCTAGCGGGAATATTCCAAGAGACCCAGTACTTC.

The chain combines TRBV5-4 with TRBJ1-1; no clear D gene. This CDR3 has 13 residues. Germline assignment: CDR1 SGHNT and CDR2 YYREEE (reference sequence). With 1 base removed from V and 1 base from J, the gap between germline ends came to 5 bases. In nucleotides, the CDR3 is TGTGCCAGCAGCTTGAATCGGAACACTGAAGCTTTCTTT. As protein: CASSLNRNTEAFF.

The chain links TRBV5-1 to TRBJ2-7; TRBD1 matches 10 bases. V trimming: 3 bases; J trimming: 6 bases; junction bases outside the gene matches: 6. Germline V gene sequence: CDR1 SGHRS, CDR2 YFSETQ. The CDR3 is 14 residues long. The CDR3 region has the DNA TGCGCCAGCAGCTGGGGGACAGGGGCTCGCGAGCAGTACTTC. This gives the protein CASSWGTGAREQYF.

The chain has TRBV14 and TRBJ1-6, with 7 bases fitting TRBD1. The germline V gene has CDR1 SGHDN and CDR2 FVKESK. The junction had 7 bases not matched to a gene; V was cut back by 4 bases and J by 7 bases. The CDR3 runs 15 residues. The DNA for the CDR3 is TGTGCCAGCAGCCGACCGGGACAGCTCAATTCACCCCTCCACTTT. Amino acids: CASSRPGQLNSPLHF.

V is TRBV5-1 and J is TRBJ2-1; maybe TRBD2 (5 bases). Per germline, CDR1 SGHRS and CDR2 YFSETQ. Deletions cut 7 bases from V and 6 bases from J, with 14 bases between. The CDR3 length is 13 residues. In nucleotides, the CDR3 is TGCGCCAGCCGAACTAGTCCCCCCAATGAGCAGTTCTTC. Protein: CASRTSPPNEQFF. Full variable domain (remainder filled in from reference TRBV5-1 and TRBJ2-1): KAGVTQTPRYLIKTRGQQVTLSCSPISGHRSVSWYQQTPGQGLQFLFEYFSETQRNKGNFPGRFSGRQFSNSRSEMNVSTLELGDSALYLCASRTSPPNEQFFGPGTRLTVL.

This clone was seen a single time. This chain connects TRBV5-8 to TRBJ1-3; 7 bases agree with TRBD1. Germline V CDR1 and CDR2: SGHTS, YDEGEE. V gave up 4 bases and J gave up 4 bases; unmatched junction bases: 11. This CDR3 comprises 16 residues. In nucleotides, the CDR3 is TGTGCCAGCAGCGCCACAGGGGACTGGGCCGGAAACACCATATATTTT. Amino acids: CASSATGDWAGNTIYF.

The chain has TRBV6-1 and TRBJ2-7; maybe TRBD2 (6 bases). Trimming shortened V by 0 bases and J by 2 bases, and 14 bases separated the two germline ends. CDR1 MNHNS and CDR2 SASEGT come from the germline V gene. The CDR3 contains 16 residues. The CDR3 DNA is TGTGCCAGCAGTGAAGCGGGAGGAAGTCCCCCCTACGAGCAGTACTTC. Encoded protein: CASSEAGGSPPYEQYF.

CDR3 DNA sequence: TGTGCCAGCAGTTACACCCCAGGGGGTGGTTACGAGCAGTACTTC. Translated: CASSYTPGGGYEQYF. The chain is built from TRBV6-5 and TRBJ2-7; 7 bases are a match to TRBD1. The CDR3 extends over 15 amino acids. CDR1 is MNHEY and CDR2 is SVGAGI in the germline V gene. V shed 2 bases and J 4 bases; nucleotides not matched to a gene: 8.

The chain joins TRBV30 to TRBJ2-5; D not certain. In germline, CDR1 is GTSNPN, CDR2 SVGIG (reference sequence). V was pared by 0 bases and J by 1 base, with 6 bases between. This CDR3 is 13 amino acids long. CDR3 loop: CAWSVRSQETQYF. CDR3 nucleotide sequence: TGTGCCTGGAGTGTGCGGTCCCAAGAGACCCAGTACTTC. Based on the CDR3 plus reference TRBV30 and TRBJ2-5, the full variable domain is SQTIHQWPATLVQPVGSPLSLECTVEGTSNPNLYWYRQAAGRGLQLLFYSVGIGQISSEVPQNLSASRPQDRQFILSSKKLLLSDSGFYLCAWSVRSQETQYFGPGTRLLVL.

The table lists this clone with a count of one. The J gene is TRBJ1-5, the V gene TRBV18; D is ambiguous. V lost 6 bases and J lost 1, with 13 bases in between. The length of the CDR3 is 15 residues. Germline CDR1 is KGHSH and CDR2 is LQKENI. For the CDR3, the DNA is TGTGCCAGCTCCTCCCGGGCGGGGAGCAATCAGCCCCAGCATTTT. It specifies CASSSRAGSNQPQHF.

The rearrangement joins TRBV11-2 to TRBJ2-3; no firm D call. Trimming pared 5 bases from V and 3 bases from J, leaving 6 bases between. There are 12 residues in the CDR3. The germline V gene has CDR1 SGHAT and CDR2 FQNNGV. CDR3 in amino acids: CASSILTDTQYF. The CDR3 nucleotides read TGTGCCAGCAGCATACTGACAGATACGCAGTATTTT.

The chain carries TRBV4-1 and TRBJ1-1; 9 nucleotides align to TRBD1. This CDR3 spans 16 amino acids. Looked up from germline, CDR1 is MGHRA and CDR2 is YSYEKL. The J segment lost 5 bases and the V segment lost 3 bases, leaving 10 bases of the junction unmatched. CDR3 amino acids: CASSHLRTGDHTEAFF. In nucleotides, the CDR3 is TGCGCCAGCAGCCACCTACGGACAGGGGATCATACTGAAGCTTTCTTT.

This chain connects TRBV6-1 to TRBJ2-1; 12 nucleotides agree with TRBD2. J lost 4 bases, V lost 3 bases, and 10 bases had no gene match. CDR1 and CDR2 (germline): MNHNS, SASEGT. CDR3 length: 18 amino acids. CDR3 DNA: TGTGCCAGCAGTGACCTTATCCGGGGACTAGCGGGTTACAATGAGCAGTTCTTC. It encodes CASSDLIRGLAGYNEQFF.

In its sample, this clone was seen once. This sequence joins TRBV6-6 and TRBJ1-2; 11 bases agree with TRBD1. Per germline, CDR1 MNHNY and CDR2 SVGAGI (reference sequence). V dropped 5 bases and J dropped 8; count of bases not matched to a gene: 10. The CDR3 contains 15 residues. The CDR3 region has the DNA TGTGCCAGCAGTCCCAGGACAGGGGGCTTTGAGGGCTACACCTTC. Translating it yields CASSPRTGGFEGYTF.

For this clone: The same CDR3 also results from other DNA sequences found in this sample. This chain's CDR3 is CASSRDTEAFF. Written as DNA, the CDR3 is TGTGCCAGCAGCAGGGACACTGAAGCTTTCTTT. The chain couples TRBV2 to TRBJ1-1; a possible D gene is TRBD1 (5 bases). The CDR3 contains 11 residues. The ends were cut back, 6 bases at V and 3 bases at J, with 5 bases in the middle. Germline CDR1 reads SNHLY; CDR2 reads FYNNEI.

The V call is TRBV6-5, the J call TRBJ1-4; 9 bases match TRBD1. This CDR3 region has 15 residues. Germline values: CDR1 MNHEY, CDR2 SVGAGI. J gave up 7 bases and V 3 bases, and 6 bases lay outside the gene matches. The CDR3 DNA reads TGTGCCAGCAGTTATGGGGGACAGGGCGTTGAAAAACTGTTTTTT. Translating it yields CASSYGGQGVEKLFF.

The chain couples TRBV28 to TRBJ1-2; no clear D. CDR1 is MDHEN, CDR2 SYDVKM, per germline. There are 15 residues in the CDR3. The ends were cut back, 8 bases at V and 0 bases at J, with 16 bases in the middle. CDR3 coding DNA: TGTGCCAGCCTAGAGGGTGCGCCAGCTAACTATGGCTACACCTTC. Residues: CASLEGAPANYGYTF.

The chain is built from TRBV24-1 and TRBJ1-1, with D possibly being TRBD1 (5 bases). Germline CDR1 is KGHDR and CDR2 is SFDVKD. The CDR3 totals 16 residues. Deletions cut 7 bases from V and 2 bases from J, with 19 bases between. CDR3 coding DNA: TGTGCCACCAGCCAGGGCACGTCGGATCGAAACACTGAAGCTTTCTTT. This translates into CATSQGTSDRNTEAFF.

V gene TRBV19 combines with J gene TRBJ1-4; D is undetermined. CDR1 and CDR2 from the germline V gene are LNHDA and SQIVND (reference sequence). Trimming left V 9 bases short and J 4 bases short, with 12 bases between. The CDR3 runs 13 residues. The CDR3 protein is CASWAANNEKLFF. CDR3 bases: TGTGCCAGCTGGGCAGCAAATAATGAAAAACTGTTTTTT. The full variable domain, with the rest looked up from reference TRBV19 and TRBJ1-4, is DGGITQSPKYLFRKEGQNVTLSCEQNLNHDAMYWYRQDPGQGLRLIYYSQIVNDFQKGDIAEGYSVSREKKESFPLTVTSAQKNPTAFYLCASWAANNEKLFFGSGTQLSVL.

The table lists this clone with a count of one. CDR3 residues: CASSSGVGANVLTF. For the CDR3, the DNA is TGTGCCAGCAGTTCAGGGGTTGGGGCCAACGTCCTGACTTTC. This chain links TRBV2 with TRBJ2-6, with a weak D call TRBD1 (6 bases). The germline V and J ends were trimmed by 5 bases and 3 bases, with 8 bases remaining between them. From germline, CDR1 is SNHLY and CDR2 FYNNEI. The CDR3 has 14 amino acids.

The rearrangement uses TRBV10-3 and TRBJ1-2; 10 bases match TRBD1. Per germline, CDR1 ENHRY and CDR2 SYGVKD. The V and J ends lost 10 bases and 2 bases, in that order; junction bases with no gene match: 7. CDR3 length: 14 residues. The chain's CDR3 is CATTPGQGNYGYTF. The CDR3 region has the DNA TGTGCCACAACCCCGGGACAGGGGAACTATGGCTACACCTTC.

The CDR3 reads CASSRSGGRALSGEQYF. CDR3 coding DNA: TGTGCCAGCAGTAGATCTGGCGGGAGGGCGTTATCCGGCGAGCAGTACTTC. The chain links TRBV6-6 to TRBJ2-7, with 9 nucleotides matching TRBD2. The CDR3 loop spans 17 amino acids. V was pared by 5 bases and J by 6 bases, with 17 bases of the junction left unmatched. The germline CDR1 and CDR2 sequences are MNHNY and SVGAGI (reference sequence).

In this sample, this clone turned up once. The CDR3, as DNA: TGTGCCAGCAGTGAAGTCGGCAGGTCTAATGAAAAACTGTTTTTT. It yields the protein CASSEVGRSNEKLFF. The chain carries TRBV6-1 and TRBJ1-4; no definite D call. With 1 base removed from V and 3 bases from J, the gap between germline ends came to 9 bases. This CDR3 is 15 amino acids long. Germline assignment: CDR1 MNHNS and CDR2 SASEGT.

This clone was observed a few times. The CDR3 protein is CASSLVGQGVTEAFF. The CDR3 DNA reads as TGCGCCAGCAGCTTGGTTGGACAGGGGGTCACTGAAGCTTTCTTT. This chain uses TRBV5-1 with TRBJ1-1; 10 nucleotides agree with TRBD1. CDR1 and CDR2 (germline): SGHRS, YFSETQ. The CDR3 spans 15 residues. After removal of 0 bases from V and 4 bases from J, the junction contained 3 bases not matched to a gene.